This TCR beta chain is drawn from a study of T cells in tumors after PD-1 blockade (dated by TCRdb to about 2019). About the study as a whole: Exclusion criteria were prior checkpoint blockade, use of systemic immunosuppressants, or recent radiotherapy or other anti-cancer therapy within 4 weeks. Using site-matched tumors from BCC or SCC patients sampled before and after anti-PD-1 therapy, the study carried out paired single-cell RNA and TCR sequencing. Peripheral blood samples averaged around 110,000 TCR templates (range about 24,679-290,000) and around 35,000 unique clonotypes. To compare clonotypes in blood versus tumor, bulk TCR sequencing was run on under eleven peripheral blood samples drawn from 4 or 5 patients. RECIST version 1.1 was used to evaluate clinical response. Pembrolizumab 200 mg every 3 weeks or cemiplimab 350 mg every 2 weeks was administered to patients. Ongoing daily vismodegib 150 mg was also given to a subset of patients during anti-PD-1 treatment. Results the study describes overall, beyond this receptor: Roughly 41% of tumor TCR clonotypes were detected in blood, and some novel exhausted tumor clones were observed in pre-treatment blood, which was taken as suggesting peripheral recruitment. The source of novel T cell clones was not identified, and lymphoid organs or rare unexpanded clones within the tumor or the tumor periphery could be included among the possible sources.

The time point label of this sample denotes: before anti-PD-1 therapy. Genomic DNA extracted from tumor biopsies or peripheral blood was used for bulk TCRbeta sequencing, with input ranging from roughly 616 ng to 6,004 ng. Histologically proven advanced or metastatic basal or squamous cell carcinoma was present in all patients, all of whom were poor candidates for surgical resection. The basal cell carcinoma cohort comprised 11 patients, of whom seven to nine had bulk tumor TCR sequencing. With regard to this clone: The specificity of this receptor is unknown. Within one base of it there is no much larger clone, and no base qualities were kept.

The immunoSEQ platform was used for deep TCRbeta sequencing. The authors' pipeline ran thus. Only productive rearrangements were exported from the immunoSEQ Analyzer for downstream analysis. T cell phenotypes were assigned to bulk TCRbeta clonotypes by matching the clonotypes to single-cell RNA+TCR-seq clones with the same TCRbeta sequence. Tumor enrichment of a clone was calculated by dividing the clone's tumor frequency by the clone's PBMC frequency, both taken from bulk TCR sequencing. TCRs were grouped by GLIPH into specificity groups, defined as clusters of distinct TCRs likely recognizing common antigens via shared CDR3 motifs. The table comes from immuneACCESS by way of TCRdb, which keeps in-frame sequences with V and J called. Part of the clones is missing from these tables; in studies checked, under half for an unresolved V gene and the rest for unknown reasons. The V and J calls and clone size are taken from that table; D and trimming were inferred from the DNA. Recorded for this sample are approximately 59,000 clones; about 82% of them occurred a single time. In total, the top ten clones hold 13% of the sample.

Deletion took 3 bases off V and 2 bases off J, with a span of 11 bases between the germline ends. From cysteine to phenylalanine, the CDR3 is 14 amino acids long. Just the 42-base CDR3 DNA is kept, in frame starting at base 1. Based on the germline V gene, the CDR1 and CDR2 sequences are SGDLS and YYNGEE. Recombination joined TRBV9 with TRBJ1-2, with TRBD1 as a weak D call on 6 bases. This clonotype was obtained from a human donor with basal cell carcinoma. The sample was PBMCs, taken before anti-PD-1 treatment. The sequence in DNA is TGTGCCAGCAGCGGCCTCGGACAGAACTATGGCTACACCTTC. Its protein is CASSGLGQNYGYTF.